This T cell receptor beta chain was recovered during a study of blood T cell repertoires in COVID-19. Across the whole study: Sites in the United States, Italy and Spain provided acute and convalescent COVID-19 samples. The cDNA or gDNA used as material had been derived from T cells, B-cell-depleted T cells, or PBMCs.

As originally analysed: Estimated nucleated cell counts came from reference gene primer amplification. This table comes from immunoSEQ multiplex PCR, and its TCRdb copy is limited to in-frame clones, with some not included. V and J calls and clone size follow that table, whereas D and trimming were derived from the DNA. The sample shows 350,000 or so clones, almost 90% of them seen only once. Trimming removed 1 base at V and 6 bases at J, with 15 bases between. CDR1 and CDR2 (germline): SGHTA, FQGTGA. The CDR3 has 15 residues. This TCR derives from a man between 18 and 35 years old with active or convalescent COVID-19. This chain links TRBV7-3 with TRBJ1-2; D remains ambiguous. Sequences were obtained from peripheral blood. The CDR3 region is CASSLNPGAEDGYTF. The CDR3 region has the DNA TGTGCCAGCAGCTTAAACCCGGGAGCGGAGGATGGCTACACCTTC.